The 2 T cell receptor beta chains in this list originate from one sample, sequenced in a study of neurological immune-mediated disorders. The sample's time point: longitudinal time-point 3. Via MiXCR, TCRdb re-called the 5' RACE reads, giving one row per CDR3 protein. This table holds approximately 47,000 distinct CDR3 sequences, about 14% found once. Sequenced material: PBMCs. Source of these receptors: a man between 25 and 39 years old in good health.

This clonotype was found many times. The chain links TRBV10-3 to TRBJ1-4; D is unclear. This CDR3 comprises 13 residues. Trimming removed 10 bases at V and 5 bases at J, with 14 bases between. In germline, CDR1 is ENHRY, CDR2 SYGVKD. The CDR3 reads CATLRQENEKLFF. The CDR3 DNA reads as TGTGCCACGCTGCGCCAGGAAAATGAAAAACTGTTTTTT.

This clonotype was recorded many times. The chain couples TRBV28 to TRBJ1-5; D gene unclear. Trimming pared 4 bases from V and 2 bases from J, leaving 6 bases between. Germline V gives CDR1 MDHEN, CDR2 SYDVKM. The CDR3 sequence is 13 residues long. DNA of the CDR3: TGTGCCAGCAGTTCTCAGCGCAATCAGCCCCAGCATTTT. This translates into CASSSQRNQPQHF.